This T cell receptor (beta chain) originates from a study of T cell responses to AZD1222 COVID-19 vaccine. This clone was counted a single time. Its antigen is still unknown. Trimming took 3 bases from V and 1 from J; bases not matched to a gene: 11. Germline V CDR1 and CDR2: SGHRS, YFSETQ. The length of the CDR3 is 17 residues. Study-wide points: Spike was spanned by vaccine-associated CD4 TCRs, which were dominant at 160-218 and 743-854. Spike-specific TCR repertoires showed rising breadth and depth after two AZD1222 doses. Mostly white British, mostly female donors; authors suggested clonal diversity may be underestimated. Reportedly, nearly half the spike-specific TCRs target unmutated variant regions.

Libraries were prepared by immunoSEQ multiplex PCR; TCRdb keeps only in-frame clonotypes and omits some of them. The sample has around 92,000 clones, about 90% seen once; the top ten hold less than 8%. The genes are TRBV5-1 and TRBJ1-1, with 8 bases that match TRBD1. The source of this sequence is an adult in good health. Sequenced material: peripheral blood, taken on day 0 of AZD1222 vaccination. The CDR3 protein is CASSSTGTGPTNTEAFF. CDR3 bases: TGCGCCAGCAGCTCCACCGGGACAGGTCCGACGAACACTGAAGCTTTCTTT.